Below are 2 T cell receptor beta chains sequenced from a single sample in a study of PD-L1 blockade in urothelial cancer (dated by TCRdb to the late 2010s). Libraries were built with the immunoSEQ multiplex PCR assay. Entries here come from immuneACCESS through TCRdb and include only in-frame sequences with V and J called. Some clones fail to appear in such tables; in the studies checked, an unresolved V gene covers under half of the shortfall, and the cause of the remainder is unknown. The sample table contains roughly 110,000 clones; only one count was recorded for approximately 90% of them. 3.5% to 4.5% of the sample goes to the ten largest clones. This specimen's time point label, per the study, means: peripheral blood 6 weeks after treatment start. The input for sequencing was PBMCs, taken around atezolizumab (anti-PD-L1) treatment. These receptors all come from a man between 60 and 75 years old with urothelial cancer.

V and J are TRBV30 and TRBJ2-3; 9 bases are a match to TRBD2. The ends lost 4 bases at V and 5 bases at J; junction bases unmatched: 13. This CDR3 region has 16 residues. Germline V gene data show CDR1 as GTSNPN and CDR2 as SVGIG (reference sequence). The CDR3 sequence is CAWTRAASGMGDTQYF. The CDR3 nucleotides read TGTGCCTGGACACGGGCGGCTAGCGGGATGGGAGATACGCAGTATTTT. Using reference TRBV30 and TRBJ2-3 for the parts outside the CDR3, the full variable domain is SQTIHQWPATLVQPVGSPLSLECTVEGTSNPNLYWYRQAAGRGLQLLFYSVGIGQISSEVPQNLSASRPQDRQFILSSKKLLLSDSGFYLCAWTRAASGMGDTQYFGPGTRLTVL.

The rearrangement joins TRBV19 to TRBJ2-5, with 10 bases lining up with TRBD1. CDR1 LNHDA and CDR2 SQIVND come from the germline V gene (reference sequence). The CDR3 is made up of 17 amino acids. The V gene end was trimmed by 3 bases and the J gene end by 4 bases; junction bases not matched to a gene: 11. The CDR3 region has the DNA TGTGCCAGTAGTATTCCCCTCGGGACAGGGGATTCAGAGACCCAGTACTTC. Translated, it gives CASSIPLGTGDSETQYF.